This TCR beta chain was sequenced in a study of naive and memory T cell subsets. A word on this clonotype: Its antigen is as yet unknown.

An equimolar mix of two oligonucleotides served as the beta constant-region primer for TRBC1 and TRBC2. MiXCR, run by TCRdb on the UMI-ligation and nested PCR reads, gives a single entry per CDR3 protein. The sample contains fewer than 30,000 distinct CDR3 sequences, roughly 10% of which appear only once. Whole-study findings and limits: In naive cells, over 95% of TCR sequences were seen only once. In CD4 and CD8 cells, diversity dropped from naive through EMRA.

Germline CDR1 is SNHLY and CDR2 is FYNNEI. The V gene end was trimmed by 3 bases and the J gene end by 1 base; junction bases not matched to a gene: 1. The CDR3 covers 15 residues. The specimen was effector memory CD4+ T cells from blood. The subset is: effector memory, CD45RA- CD27-. The chain uses TRBV2 and TRBJ2-2, with 8 bases aligning to TRBD1. The clonotype originates from a human donor in good health. The CDR3 here is CASSEDRVNTGELFF. CDR3 bases: TGTGCCAGCAGTGAGGACAGGGTGAACACCGGGGAGCTGTTTTTT.